Below, one T cell receptor (beta chain) is given with its context. Its specificity is unknown. The V segment lost 4 bases and the J segment 8 bases; nucleotides outside the gene matches: 7. The germline gives CDR1 MDHEN, CDR2 SYDVKM. The CDR3 runs to 16 residues. The data originate from a study of T cell responses to AZD1222 COVID-19 vaccine. Overall study: Pooled in the analysis were second doses at about 4 or about 12 weeks.

Clones were sequenced by immunoSEQ multiplex PCR, and TCRdb holds only the in-frame ones, with some missing. The table shows about 130,000 clones, with approximately 90% occurring only once. Study-level findings and limits: Sampling that yielded the repertoires occurred only after the peak T cell response. Variant regions that are unmutated are reportedly the target of nearly half of spike-specific TCRs.

The receptor's source is an adult in good health. Source: peripheral blood, taken on day 0 of AZD1222 vaccination. The genes are TRBV28 and TRBJ2-1; 14 bases are a match to TRBD2. The CDR3 nucleotides read TGTGCCAGCAGTTCACTCGGGACTAGCGGGAGTCATGAGCAGTTCTTC. Translation gives CASSSLGTSGSHEQFF.